The entry below gives a single T cell receptor beta chain sequence along with its context. These data belong to a study of PD-L1 blockade in urothelial cancer. Background on the study: Of roughly 30 patients, approximately 23 were males with bladder-origin urothelial cancer. T cell content in blood samples showed a median of about 150,000.

Only in-frame clones appear in the TCRdb table, and some are missing; sequencing was by immunoSEQ multiplex PCR. The data hold about 76,000 clones, with under 90% observed a single time. This CDR3 has 14 amino acids. Looked up from germline, CDR1 is SGDLS and CDR2 is YYNGEE. V was pared by 0 bases and J by 2 bases, with 9 bases between. Time point described: pretreatment peripheral blood. Patients' urothelial carcinoma was locally advanced or metastatic. This clonotype originated in a man aged 65 to 85 with urothelial cancer. V usage is TRBV9 and J usage is TRBJ2-7, with D perhaps matching TRBD2 (6 bases). This specimen consisted of PBMCs, obtained around atezolizumab (anti-PD-L1) treatment. In DNA form, the CDR3 reads TGTGCCAGCAGCGTAGACCTAGCGCCCTACGAGCAGTACTTC. It encodes CASSVDLAPYEQYF. Filled out from reference TRBV9 and TRBJ2-7, the complete variable domain reads DSGVTQTPKHLITATGQRVTLRCSPRSGDLSVYWYQQSLDQGLQFLIQYYNGEERAKGNILERFSAQQFPDLHSELNLSSLELGDSALYFCASSVDLAPYEQYFGPGTRLTVT.